The rows below give T cell receptor beta chains drawn from one sample of a study of cytomegalovirus exposure and HLA in healthy donors. The repertoire was sequenced with immunoSEQ multiplex PCR; TCRdb's copy has only in-frame clones and lacks some. In the table there are 150,000 or so clones, less than 90% of which are singletons. The sequenced material came from PBMCs. Source of these receptors: a woman aged 50 to 65 in good health and CMV-seropositive. Both conserved end residues are trimmed from each CDR3. The order of the fields is clone size, CDR3 length, J gene, V gene, CDR3 protein. Expanded clones get a size class; other rows say once, few or many, or leave the size out.

clone_size: NA; cdr3_length: 12; j_call: TRBJ2-2; v_call: TRBV5-8; cdr3_aa: ASRTGVATGELF
clone_size: NA; cdr3_length: 11; j_call: TRBJ2-3; v_call: TRBV7-2; cdr3_aa: ASSPGTSDTQY
clone_size: once; cdr3_length: 12; j_call: TRBJ2-3; v_call: TRBV28; cdr3_aa: ASSSTSTRLEQY
clone_size: NA; cdr3_length: 14; j_call: TRBJ2-1; v_call: TRBV5-1; cdr3_aa: ASSLPRRTYTDEQF
clone_size: NA; cdr3_length: 14; j_call: TRBJ2-2; v_call: TRBV9; cdr3_aa: ASSVGTSPNTGELF
clone_size: NA; cdr3_length: 13; j_call: TRBJ2-5; v_call: TRBV4-2; cdr3_aa: ASSQDLSLSGEQY
clone_size: NA; cdr3_length: 13; j_call: TRBJ1-2; v_call: TRBV27; cdr3_aa: ASSPLRTANYGYT
clone_size: NA; cdr3_length: 13; j_call: TRBJ2-3; v_call: TRBV29-1; cdr3_aa: SAPPGLAGVDTQY
clone_size: once; cdr3_length: 11; j_call: TRBJ1-3; v_call: TRBV19; cdr3_aa: ASSPRTGNTIY
clone_size: NA; cdr3_length: 9; j_call: TRBJ2-7; v_call: TRBV14; cdr3_aa: ASSPGYEQY
clone_size: NA; cdr3_length: 11; j_call: TRBJ2-1; v_call: TRBV2; cdr3_aa: ASSVGRGNEQF
clone_size: NA; cdr3_length: 11; j_call: TRBJ1-4; v_call: TRBV29-1; cdr3_aa: SVAGASYEKLF
clone_size: NA; cdr3_length: 12; j_call: TRBJ1-1; v_call: TRBV18; cdr3_aa: ASSPQGADTEAF
clone_size: NA; cdr3_length: 13; j_call: TRBJ2-7; v_call: TRBV21-1; cdr3_aa: ASSKMGGRPYEQY
clone_size: NA; cdr3_length: 13; j_call: TRBJ2-1; v_call: TRBV2; cdr3_aa: ASFFRDRGLGEQF
clone_size: NA; cdr3_length: 13; j_call: TRBJ2-2; v_call: TRBV7-2; cdr3_aa: ASSFSGGHTGELF
clone_size: NA; cdr3_length: 13; j_call: TRBJ2-2; v_call: TRBV6-1; cdr3_aa: ASRVPGGNTGELF
clone_size: NA; cdr3_length: 14; j_call: TRBJ2-7; v_call: TRBV7-2; cdr3_aa: ASSPPLLAGGYEQY
clone_size: NA; cdr3_length: 13; j_call: TRBJ2-1; v_call: TRBV9; cdr3_aa: ASSGGQGSYNEQF
clone_size: NA; cdr3_length: 10; j_call: TRBJ2-2; v_call: TRBV5-1; cdr3_aa: ASDNSFGELF
clone_size: NA; cdr3_length: 12; j_call: TRBJ2-5; v_call: TRBV2; cdr3_aa: ASSLSSRGETQY